The next 20 T cell receptor beta chains were all read from a single sample in a study of T-cell memory formation after mild COVID-19. TCRdb re-called the 5' RACE reads with MiXCR, one entry per CDR3 protein. The sample consists of about 150,000 distinct CDR3 sequences, roughly 15% of them appearing once. Sequences were obtained from PBMCs or a T cell subset sorted from them (not recorded which). The receptor source for this set is an adult woman who had mild COVID-19 (a few samples of this study predate the infection). Cell type and time point are not known.

In its sample, this clonotype was seen many times. The genes are TRBV7-9 and TRBJ1-1; 7 bases agree with TRBD1. The CDR3 consists of 15 residues. Germline trimming cut 5 bases from V and 0 bases from J; bases unmatched to any gene: 6. The germline V gene has CDR1 SEHNR and CDR2 FQNEAQ (reference sequence). CDR3 sequence: CASSPTGTVNTEAFF. Here the CDR3 DNA reads TGTGCCAGCAGCCCAACCGGGACAGTGAACACTGAAGCTTTCTTT.

The rearrangement links TRBV20-1 to TRBJ2-5; no firm D call. CDR1 is DFQATT and CDR2 is SNEGSKA in the germline V gene (reference sequence). V gave up 1 base and J gave up 5 bases, with 17 bases separating them. This CDR3 is built from 15 residues. DNA for the CDR3: TGCAGTGCTAGAGCCCTGACGGGCCAGTGGGAGACCCAGTACTTC. Residues: CSARALTGQWETQYF.

The gene calls are TRBV4-1 and TRBJ2-1, with D hard to call. V was trimmed by 5 bases and J by 7 bases, leaving 12 bases between them. Germline V gene data show CDR1 as MGHRA and CDR2 as YSYEKL. This CDR3 is 13 amino acids long. In DNA, the CDR3 is TGCGCCAGCAGCAGGCAGGTCTCTAATGAGCAGTTCTTC. Residues: CASSRQVSNEQFF.

V gene TRBV3-1 combines with J gene TRBJ2-1, with 8 bases lining up with TRBD1. The CDR3 contains 16 residues. After removal of 1 base from V and 9 bases from J, the junction contained 11 bases not matched to a gene. Germline V CDR1 and CDR2: LGHDT, YNNKEL (reference sequence). This CDR3 reads CASSQVSGQGLGEQFF. In DNA, the CDR3 is TGTGCCAGCAGCCAAGTTTCCGGACAGGGTTTAGGTGAGCAGTTCTTC.

The J gene is TRBJ2-1, the V gene TRBV20-1; 10 nucleotides agree with TRBD1. The trim removed 6 bases at V and 9 bases at J, leaving 14 bases unmatched. The CDR3 is 15 residues long. CDR1 is DFQATT, CDR2 SNEGSKA, per germline (reference sequence). CDR3 residues: CSARRRQGAIGEQFF. The CDR3 DNA is TGCAGTGCCAGAAGGAGACAGGGGGCGATTGGTGAGCAGTTCTTC.

J is TRBJ2-2 and V is TRBV5-1, with 8 bases aligning to TRBD2. The CDR3 spans 15 residues. Germline V lookup: CDR1 SGHRS, CDR2 YFSETQ. Trimming cost V 4 bases and J 7 bases; bases outside gene matches: 9. The CDR3 loop is CASSKREGTDGELFF. DNA for the CDR3: TGCGCCAGCAGCAAACGGGAGGGAACGGACGGGGAGCTGTTTTTT.

This clonotype was recorded only once. The chain recombines TRBV11-2 with TRBJ1-1; D is undetermined. Trimming removed 5 bases at V and 0 bases at J, with 13 bases between. This CDR3 is built from 15 residues. Germline CDR1 reads SGHAT; CDR2 reads FQNNGV. The CDR3 sequence is CASSPSGIMNTEAFF. The CDR3 DNA is TGTGCCAGCAGCCCTTCCGGGATAATGAACACTGAAGCTTTCTTT.

A few counts support this clonotype. The chain links TRBV7-9 to TRBJ2-3, with TRBD2 matching over 11 bases. This CDR3 is 17 amino acids long. Germline assignment: CDR1 SEHNR and CDR2 FQNEAQ (reference sequence). The junction had 12 bases not matched to a gene; V was cut back by 5 bases and J by 5 bases. Here the CDR3 reads CASSVIAGGPIQDTQYF. For the CDR3, the DNA is TGTGCCAGCAGCGTGATAGCGGGAGGGCCGATTCAAGATACGCAGTATTTT. Complete variable domain (other parts from reference TRBV7-9 and TRBJ2-3): DTGVSQNPRHKITKRGQNVTFRCDPISEHNRLYWYRQTLGQGPEFLTYFQNEAQLEKSRLLSDRFSAERPKGSFSTLEIQRTEQGDSAMYLCASSVIAGGPIQDTQYFGPGTRLTVL.

This rearrangement joins TRBV2 to TRBJ1-5; the D is unclear. This CDR3 contains 15 residues. Germline values: CDR1 SNHLY, CDR2 FYNNEI. The V end was cut by 1 base, the J end by 1 base, with 8 bases between. Here the CDR3 reads CASSEVGISNQPQHF. CDR3 DNA: TGTGCCAGCAGTGAAGTGGGGATAAGCAATCAGCCCCAGCATTTT.

This clonotype was observed at least ten times. V gene TRBV5-1 combines with J gene TRBJ2-2; 9 bases map to TRBD2. Germline V gene sequence: CDR1 SGHRS, CDR2 YFSETQ. Trimming removed 4 bases from V and 5 bases from J; junction bases left unmatched: 3. The CDR3 loop spans 14 amino acids. CDR3 amino acids: CASSPGLATGELFF. The CDR3 nucleotides are TGCGCCAGCAGCCCGGGACTAGCTACCGGGGAGCTGTTTTTT.

The genes are TRBV19 and TRBJ1-2; a possible D gene is TRBD1 (5 bases). The CDR3 is 13 amino acids. V lost 6 bases, J lost 1 base, and 9 bases lay in between. Germline V CDR1 and CDR2: LNHDA, SQIVND (reference sequence). The CDR3 is CASSWGLNYGYTF. The CDR3 bases are TGTGCCAGTAGCTGGGGACTTAACTATGGCTACACCTTC.

The rearrangement uses TRBV4-1 and TRBJ2-7; 9 nucleotides align to TRBD2. CDR1 is MGHRA, CDR2 YSYEKL, per germline. V gave up 4 bases and J gave up 7 bases; unmatched junction bases: 17. There are 17 residues in the CDR3. CDR3 region: CASSLAGSREGLGEQYF. The CDR3 DNA reads as TGCGCCAGCAGCCTAGCGGGCTCGCGGGAGGGCCTGGGAGAGCAGTACTTC.

This chain uses TRBV10-3 with TRBJ1-6, with a weak D call TRBD1 (5 bases). There are 18 residues in the CDR3. Trimming removed 2 bases from V and 7 bases from J, with 21 bases in between. Germline V lookup: CDR1 ENHRY, CDR2 SYGVKD. CDR3 nucleotide sequence: TGTGCCATCAGTGAGGGGGGGATTACGCTGCGGGCCAATTCACCCCTCCACTTT. Protein sequence: CAISEGGITLRANSPLHF.

The chain uses TRBV24-1 and TRBJ2-1; 10 bases fit TRBD2. The CDR3 consists of 15 residues. The germline V gene has CDR1 KGHDR and CDR2 SFDVKD. V lost 0 bases, J lost 8 bases, and 3 bases stayed unmatched. The DNA for the CDR3 is TGTGCCACCAGTGATTTGCTAGCGGGAGTCTATGAGCAGTTCTTC. Its translation is CATSDLLAGVYEQFF.

There are a few counts of this clonotype. The CDR3 DNA reads TGCGCCAGCAGCCCAAGGGACAGGATACCCTACGAGCAGTACTTC. Residues: CASSPRDRIPYEQYF. This chain joins TRBV5-1 and TRBJ2-7, with 8 nucleotides matching TRBD1. The CDR3 extends over 15 amino acids. With 4 bases clipped from V and 2 bases from J, the junction kept 8 bases outside the gene matches. CDR1 is SGHRS, CDR2 YFSETQ, per germline.

The J gene is TRBJ2-1, the V gene TRBV7-8, with D perhaps given as TRBD1 or TRBD2 (5 bases each). Germline V lookup: CDR1 SGHVS, CDR2 FQNEAQ. This CDR3 is built from 16 residues. V lost 4 bases, J lost 10 bases, and 23 bases lay in between. The CDR3 bases are TGTGCCAGCAGCTCAGAGGGACCCCTTGTAATGGGGGAGCAGTTCTTC. It encodes CASSSEGPLVMGEQFF.

This clonotype was counted between two and nine times. This chain uses TRBV5-1 with TRBJ1-3; the D gene is possibly TRBD1 (5 bases). Trimming pared 0 bases from V and 8 bases from J, leaving 12 bases between. The CDR3 consists of 14 residues. Germline V gives CDR1 SGHRS, CDR2 YFSETQ. The CDR3 DNA follows: TGCGCCAGCAGCTTGGGGCAGGGTTTGGACACCATATATTTT. Its translation: CASSLGQGLDTIYF.

This clonotype was seen a handful of times. The chain recombines TRBV12-3 or TRBV12-4 with TRBJ1-2; TRBD1 agrees at 9 bases. CDR3 length equals 13 residues. V trimming: 5 bases; J trimming: 6 bases; junction bases outside the gene matches: 4. The CDR3 nucleotides read TGTGCCAGCAGTGGGACAGGGAGGAATGGCTACACCTTC. This sequence encodes CASSGTGRNGYTF.

This clonotype appeared a few times. V is TRBV18 and J is TRBJ2-1; D is possibly TRBD1 (5 bases). Looked up from germline, CDR1 is KGHSH and CDR2 is LQKENI. Trimming removed 1 base at V and 7 bases at J, with 14 bases between. The CDR3 sequence is 15 residues long. CDR3 in amino acids: CASSPQGIGENEQFF. CDR3 bases: TGTGCCAGCTCACCACAGGGGATAGGTGAGAATGAGCAGTTCTTC.

This clonotype was counted a few times. The chain joins TRBV7-2 to TRBJ1-1, with D possibly being TRBD1 (5 bases). The germline V gene encodes CDR1 SGHTA and CDR2 FQGNSA. The CDR3 is made up of 17 amino acids. Trimming removed 3 bases from V and 0 bases from J, with 17 bases in between. The CDR3 nucleotides read TGTGCCAGCAGCTTCTCCTCGGGACCGTACATGAACACTGAAGCTTTCTTT. It yields the protein CASSFSSGPYMNTEAFF.